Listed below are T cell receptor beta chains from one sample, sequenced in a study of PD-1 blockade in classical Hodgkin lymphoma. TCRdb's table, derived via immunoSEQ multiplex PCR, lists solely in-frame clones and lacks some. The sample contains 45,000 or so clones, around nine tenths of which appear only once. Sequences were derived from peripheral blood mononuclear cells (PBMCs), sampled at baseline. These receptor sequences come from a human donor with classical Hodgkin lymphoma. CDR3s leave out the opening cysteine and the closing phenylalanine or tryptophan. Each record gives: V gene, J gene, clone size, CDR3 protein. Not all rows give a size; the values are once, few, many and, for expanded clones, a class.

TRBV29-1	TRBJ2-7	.	SVIRDYEQY
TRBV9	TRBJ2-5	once	ASSSNGAVPGETQY
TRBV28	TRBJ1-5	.	ASRSPGQPQH
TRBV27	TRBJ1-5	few	ASSSQGQPQH
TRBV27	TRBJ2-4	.	ASSSTGWTKNIQY
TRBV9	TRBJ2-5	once	ASSVARGRETQY
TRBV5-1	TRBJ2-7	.	ASSPPDRAYEQY
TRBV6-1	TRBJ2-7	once	ASSEVGPYEQY
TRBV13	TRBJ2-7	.	ASSVFAGTGADEQY
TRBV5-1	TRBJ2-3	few	ASSLLGRTTDTQY
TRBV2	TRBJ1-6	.	ASSEQGPRALH
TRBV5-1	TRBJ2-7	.	ASSLKGGGLQY
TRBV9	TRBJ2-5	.	ASSADPWGETQY
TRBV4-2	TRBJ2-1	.	ASSPHSGLAGPGGVYNEQF
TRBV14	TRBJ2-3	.	ASTLFLAGEDDTQY
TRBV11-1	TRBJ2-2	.	ASRIEQGNTGELF
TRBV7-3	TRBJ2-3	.	ASRATGGLLDTQY
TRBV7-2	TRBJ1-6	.	ASSLMGQNSPLH
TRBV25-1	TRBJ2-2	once	ASSGRETGELF
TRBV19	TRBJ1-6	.	ASSWTGNLISRPPLH
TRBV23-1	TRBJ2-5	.	PRSRDRVSETQY
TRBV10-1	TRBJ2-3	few	ASSEWDSGSTQY
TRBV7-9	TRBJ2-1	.	ASSLGSEARSNEQF
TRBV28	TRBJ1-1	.	ASSFPRAPEAF
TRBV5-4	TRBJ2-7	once	ASSLSPPYEQY
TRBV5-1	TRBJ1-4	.	ASSLVGDKLF
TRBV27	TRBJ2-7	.	ASSLTGGPNEQY
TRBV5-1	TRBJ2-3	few	ASSLSDTQY
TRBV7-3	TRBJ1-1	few	ASSFLSSRQAREAF
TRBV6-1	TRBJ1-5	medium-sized	ATTEFNQPQH
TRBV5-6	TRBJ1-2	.	ASSPVPAGYGYT
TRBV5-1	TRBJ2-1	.	ASSRDSAYNEQF
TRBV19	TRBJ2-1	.	ASSLLQGAGYNEQF
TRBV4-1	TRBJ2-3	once	ASSQDSTSGLSTDTQY
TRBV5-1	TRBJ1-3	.	ASSGTGISGNTIY
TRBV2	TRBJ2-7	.	ASSAGRGRYEQY
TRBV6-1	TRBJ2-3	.	ASSLFSDTQY
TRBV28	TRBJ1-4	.	ASSFRSATNEKLF
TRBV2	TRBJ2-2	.	ASRDRGPTGELF
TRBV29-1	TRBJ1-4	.	SATGPGNEKLF
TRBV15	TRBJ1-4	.	ATSRELTGARNEKLF